This T cell receptor beta chain derives from a study of cytomegalovirus exposure and HLA in healthy donors. General study points: Later on, a genetic analysis was performed. It linked a missense variant in DCLRE1C with V- and J-gene trimming of TCR beta.

Germline V gene lookup returns CDR1 SQVTM and CDR2 ANQGSEA. Trimming pared 5 bases from V and 4 bases from J, leaving 20 bases between. This CDR3 has 15 residues. This PCR relied on a set of 60 Vbeta primers and 13 Jbeta primers. Generated by immunoSEQ multiplex PCR, the TCRdb table keeps only in-frame clones and is missing some. Of over 45,000 clones listed, 78% are singletons. As for this clone: Its antigen remains unknown.

The receptor comes from a female donor in good health and CMV-seronegative. The J gene is TRBJ1-2, the V gene TRBV29-1; D might be TRBD1 (5 bases). The sequenced sample consisted of PBMCs. The CDR3 is CSVRYIGGAGYGYTF. The CDR3 region has the DNA TGCAGCGTTCGGTATATTGGTGGGGCAGGCTATGGCTACACCTTC.